One and the same sample provided the 28 T cell receptor beta chains below, sequenced in a study of CD8 T cells in Susac syndrome. With random hexamers, about 0.5 to 1 ug RNA was reverse transcribed. A single record per CDR3 protein comes from TCRdb applying MiXCR to the immunoSEQ multiplex PCR reads. The data show around 180,000 distinct CDR3 sequences, roughly 92% seen once. Sequences were obtained from CD4+ T cells from PBMCs. These receptors all come from a human donor with Susac syndrome.

This clonotype was recorded once. This chain uses TRBV18 with TRBJ1-2; D possibly corresponds to TRBD1 (6 bases). Germline V lookup: CDR1 KGHSH, CDR2 LQKENI. The CDR3 length is 13 residues. The germline V and J ends were trimmed by 5 bases and 8 bases, with 15 bases remaining between them. The CDR3 loop reads CASSKDSLGGYTF. The CDR3 nucleotides read TGTGCCAGCTCAAAGGACAGTTTGGGAGGCTACACCTTC.

V is TRBV20-1 and J is TRBJ2-5; 11 bases match TRBD1. Trimming at V came to 6 bases and at J to 5 bases, leaving 11 bases not matched to a gene. The CDR3 sequence is 15 residues long. CDR1 DFQATT and CDR2 SNEGSKA come from the germline V gene (reference sequence). CDR3 bases: TGCAGTGCGGAAAGGGGGACAGGGGGAGGGGAGACCCAGTACTTC. It is translated as CSAERGTGGGETQYF.

The V call is TRBV9, the J call TRBJ2-7, with D possibly TRBD2 on 7 matching bases. Germline CDR1 is SGDLS and CDR2 is YYNGEE. The V end was cut by 6 bases, the J end by 3 bases, with 25 bases between. CDR3 size: 17 residues. CDR3 protein: CASTPDGAGASFYEQYF. CDR3 bases: TGTGCCAGCACCCCAGACGGGGCGGGGGCGTCTTTCTACGAGCAGTACTTC.

The chain couples TRBV30 to TRBJ2-7; 7 nucleotides agree with TRBD2. The ends lost 4 bases at V and 6 bases at J; junction bases unmatched: 12. The CDR3 is 14 amino acids. The germline V gene encodes CDR1 GTSNPN and CDR2 SVGIG (reference sequence). CDR3 in DNA: TGTGCCTGGATGGAGGGGAGGGGCTTCGGCGAGCAGTACTTC. Amino acid sequence: CAWMEGRGFGEQYF. The complete variable domain, with remaining parts taken from reference TRBV30 and TRBJ2-7, reads SQTIHQWPATLVQPVGSPLSLECTVEGTSNPNLYWYRQAAGRGLQLLFYSVGIGQISSEVPQNLSASRPQDRQFILSSKKLLLSDSGFYLCAWMEGRGFGEQYFGPGTRLTVT.

The rearrangement uses TRBV6-6 and TRBJ1-1; D remains ambiguous. Germline values: CDR1 MNHNY, CDR2 SVGAGI (reference sequence). There are 13 residues in the CDR3. V was cut by 0 bases and J by 1 base, with 3 bases left in between. Here the CDR3 reads CASSYSQNTEAFF. The CDR3 DNA reads as TGTGCCAGCAGTTACTCCCAGAACACTGAAGCTTTCTTT.

Written as DNA, the CDR3 is TGTGCCAGCAGCAACCCCAGGGGCAATGAGCAGTTCTTC. Its protein is CASSNPRGNEQFF. V and J are TRBV5-6 and TRBJ2-1; a weak D match, TRBD1 (6 bases). V was clipped by 4 bases and J by 6 bases, with 11 bases between them. Germline V CDR1 and CDR2: SGHDT, YYEEEE. The CDR3 spans 13 residues.

The V gene is TRBV7-6, the J gene TRBJ1-3, with D uncertain. CDR3 length: 14 residues. Per germline, CDR1 SGHVS and CDR2 FNYEAQ. The ends were cut back, 1 base at V and 0 bases at J, with 4 bases in the middle. CDR3 region: CASSLGGSGNTIYF. Written as DNA, the CDR3 is TGTGCCAGCAGCTTAGGAGGCTCTGGAAACACCATATATTTT.

The V and J genes are TRBV6-6 and TRBJ1-1; 8 positions match TRBD1. Germline assignment: CDR1 MNHNY and CDR2 SVGAGI (reference sequence). The length of the CDR3 is 14 residues. Germline trimming cut 8 bases from V and 4 bases from J; bases unmatched to any gene: 9. The CDR3 loop reads CASENRGTGTEAFF. DNA for the CDR3: TGTGCCAGCGAGAACAGGGGGACGGGCACTGAAGCTTTCTTT.

The chain links TRBV20-1 to TRBJ1-5, with TRBD1 matching 7 bases. From germline, CDR1 is DFQATT and CDR2 SNEGSKA (reference sequence). Trimming at V came to 0 bases and at J to 6 bases, leaving 5 bases not matched to a gene. The CDR3 totals 14 residues. Here the CDR3 reads CSAREDRAPQPQHF. CDR3 bases: TGCAGTGCTAGAGAAGACAGGGCCCCTCAGCCCCAGCATTTT.

V is TRBV11-2 and J is TRBJ1-5; no clear D. Germline V gene sequence: CDR1 SGHAT, CDR2 FQNNGV. Trimming shortened V by 5 bases and J by 2 bases, and 10 bases separated the two germline ends. The CDR3 is 14 residues long. The CDR3 DNA reads TGTGCCAGCAGCGCAGATAGCCGCAATCAGCCCCAGCATTTT. This translates into CASSADSRNQPQHF.

The V gene is TRBV19, the J gene TRBJ2-7; no firm D call. Germline loops: CDR1 LNHDA, CDR2 SQIVND (reference sequence). Deletions cut 5 bases from V and 0 bases from J, with 11 bases between. The CDR3 is made up of 14 amino acids. DNA for the CDR3: TGTGCCAGTAGTGAACAGTCGACCTCCTACGAGCAGTACTTC. This translates into CASSEQSTSYEQYF. Combining the CDR3 with reference TRBV19 and TRBJ2-7 gives the whole variable domain DGGITQSPKYLFRKEGQNVTLSCEQNLNHDAMYWYRQDPGQGLRLIYYSQIVNDFQKGDIAEGYSVSREKKESFPLTVTSAQKNPTAFYLCASSEQSTSYEQYFGPGTRLTVT.

This chain connects TRBV20-1 to TRBJ2-5, with 7 nucleotides matching TRBD2. The germline gives CDR1 DFQATT, CDR2 SNEGSKA (reference sequence). The CDR3 extends over 16 amino acids. V was pared by 0 bases and J by 4 bases, with 11 bases of the junction left unmatched. CDR3 amino acids: CSARDRETSFGETQYF. The CDR3 region has the DNA TGCAGTGCTAGAGATCGTGAGACTAGCTTCGGAGAGACCCAGTACTTC.

The rearrangement joins TRBV7-8 to TRBJ1-1; D unclear. V was clipped by 4 bases and J by 6 bases, with 15 bases between them. This CDR3 spans 14 amino acids. CDR1 is SGHVS and CDR2 is FQNEAQ in the germline V gene. The CDR3 region is CASSSRWARAEAFF. CDR3 sequence (DNA): TGTGCCAGCAGCTCCCGATGGGCACGGGCTGAAGCTTTCTTT.

The chain couples TRBV6-1 to TRBJ2-4; D remains unclear. The CDR3 extends over 15 amino acids. In germline, CDR1 is MNHNS, CDR2 SASEGT. V lost 2 bases, J lost 7 bases, and 15 bases lay in between. The CDR3 DNA reads TGTGCCAGCAGTGAAACCGGGCCCCGTAGGAACATTCAGTACTTC. Residues: CASSETGPRRNIQYF.

V is TRBV6-5 and J is TRBJ2-7; D may be TRBD1 (5 bases). The germline V gene has CDR1 MNHEY and CDR2 SVGAGI. The CDR3 totals 13 residues. The ends were cut back, 5 bases at V and 0 bases at J, with 8 bases in the middle. CDR3 DNA: TGTGCCAGCAGTAACGGACACTCCTACGAGCAGTACTTC. It specifies CASSNGHSYEQYF.

The sample holds one count of this clonotype. The V and J genes are TRBV29-1 and TRBJ2-3; D is unresolved. This CDR3 has 11 residues. The V gene lost 1 base and the J gene lost 6 bases, with 5 bases spanning the gap. In germline, CDR1 is SQVTM, CDR2 ANQGSEA. The CDR3: CSVEARDTQYF. The CDR3 DNA is TGCAGCGTTGAAGCAAGGGATACGCAGTATTTT.

The chain employs TRBV29-1 and TRBJ1-1; D ambiguous. Trimming took 7 bases from V and 6 from J, leaving 12 bases between them. The CDR3 has 11 amino acids. Germline V gives CDR1 SQVTM, CDR2 ANQGSEA. Written as DNA, the CDR3 is TGCAGCGCCATGATAAAGGCTGAAGCTTTCTTT. Amino acid sequence: CSAMIKAEAFF. The whole variable domain, remainder taken from reference TRBV29-1 and TRBJ1-1, is SAVISQKPSRDICQRGTSLTIQCQVDSQVTMMFWYRQQPGQSLTLIATANQGSEATYESGFVIDKFPISRPNLTFSTLTVSNMSPEDSSIYLCSAMIKAEAFFGQGTRLTVV.

The chain is built from TRBV15 and TRBJ2-5, with no clear D. Germline CDR1 LNHNV, CDR2 YYDKDF (reference sequence). Trimming shortened V by 2 bases and J by 1 base, and 2 bases separated the two germline ends. The CDR3 totals 12 residues. The CDR3 reads CATSRFQETQYF. For the CDR3, the DNA is TGTGCCACCAGCAGATTCCAAGAGACCCAGTACTTC.

The chain is built from TRBV5-1 and TRBJ1-6, with no clear D. Germline CDR1 and CDR2: SGHRS and YFSETQ. The length of the CDR3 is 17 residues. Trimming left V 0 bases short and J 0 bases short, with 10 bases between. CDR3 region: CASSLGPPSSYNSPLHF. CDR3 nucleotides: TGCGCCAGCAGCTTGGGGCCGCCGAGCTCCTATAATTCACCCCTCCACTTT.

The J gene is TRBJ2-5, the V gene TRBV6-5, with a possible D match to TRBD2 (7 bases). Germline CDR1 MNHEY, CDR2 SVGAGI. Trimming removed 5 bases at V and 4 bases at J, with 11 bases between. The CDR3 extends over 13 amino acids. The CDR3 nucleotides read TGTGCCAGCAGTCGGGGGGCTTTAGAGACCCAGTACTTC. It translates to CASSRGALETQYF.

This clonotype is a singleton in its sample. The V call is TRBV30, the J call TRBJ1-3; 8 nucleotides match TRBD1. The junction had 4 bases not matched to a gene; V was cut back by 4 bases and J by 2 bases. CDR1 GTSNPN and CDR2 SVGIG come from the germline V gene (reference sequence). The CDR3 loop spans 14 amino acids. CDR3 in amino acids: CAWNQQGAGNTIYF. CDR3 in DNA: TGTGCCTGGAACCAACAGGGGGCTGGAAACACCATATATTTT.

The chain joins TRBV6-5 to TRBJ1-2; 7 bases line up with TRBD1. This CDR3 contains 13 residues. The junction had 8 bases not matched to a gene; V was cut back by 6 bases and J by 7 bases. Germline V gives CDR1 MNHEY, CDR2 SVGAGI. The CDR3: CASREGQRGGYTF. As DNA, the CDR3 is TGTGCCAGCAGAGAGGGACAGCGGGGTGGCTACACCTTC.

The V gene is TRBV6-2 or TRBV6-3, the J gene TRBJ2-2; 8 bases map to TRBD2. This CDR3 is built from 15 residues. Trimming cost V 2 bases and J 3 bases; bases outside gene matches: 2. The germline gives CDR1 MNHEY, CDR2 SVGEGT. The CDR3 bases are TGTGCCAGCAGTTACCTCGGGGGGGACACCGGGGAGCTGTTTTTT. Translated, it gives CASSYLGGDTGELFF.

The chain links TRBV2 to TRBJ1-5, with D possibly TRBD1 on 6 matching bases. V was trimmed by 5 bases and J by 15 bases, leaving 17 bases between them. Germline V gene sequence: CDR1 SNHLY, CDR2 FYNNEI. The CDR3 extends over 12 amino acids. The CDR3 loop reads CASSPSGEVGHF. CDR3 coding DNA: TGTGCCAGCAGTCCCTCAGGGGAGGTTGGGCATTTT.

The CDR3: CAWRTTLNTEAFF. The DNA of the CDR3 is TGTGCCTGGCGAACGACCCTGAACACTGAAGCTTTCTTT. The genes are TRBV30 and TRBJ1-1; D is undetermined. CDR3 length: 13 amino acids. V lost 5 bases and J 0 bases, leaving 10 bases between the germline ends. Germline assignment: CDR1 GTSNPN and CDR2 SVGIG (reference sequence).

The chain is built from TRBV6-6 and TRBJ1-2; 9 bases map to TRBD1. Germline V gene lookup returns CDR1 MNHNY and CDR2 SVGAGI (reference sequence). With 7 bases clipped from V and 3 bases from J, the junction kept 3 bases outside the gene matches. This CDR3 contains 13 residues. This CDR3 is CASTRDRDYGYTF. The CDR3 DNA is TGTGCCAGCACTCGGGACAGGGACTATGGCTACACCTTC.

The rearrangement uses TRBV4-3 and TRBJ2-7; a weak D match, TRBD1 (5 bases). Germline CDR1 LGHNA, CDR2 YSLEER. V lost 4 bases and J 0 bases, leaving 13 bases between the germline ends. The CDR3 runs 15 residues. The DNA for the CDR3 is TGCGCCAGCAGCCGGGGCAGGACAAGCTCCTACGAGCAGTACTTC. Residues: CASSRGRTSSYEQYF.

The sample holds a few counts of this clonotype. The J gene is TRBJ2-3, the V gene TRBV20-1, with 8 bases aligning to TRBD1. V shed 5 bases and J 6 bases; nucleotides not matched to a gene: 7. Germline CDR1 DFQATT, CDR2 SNEGSKA (reference sequence). The CDR3 is 13 residues long. Here the CDR3 reads CSARTGGTDTQYF. DNA for the CDR3: TGCAGTGCTCGAACAGGGGGTACGGATACGCAGTATTTT.